These 23 T cell receptor beta chains were all obtained from the same sample, sequenced in a study of technical replicates of blood from a handful of donors. Sequenced by immunoSEQ multiplex PCR; TCRdb stores in-frame clones only, minus some. Seen here are approximately 81,000 clones, approximately 94% observed once, and the top ten hold about 0.36%. The specimen sequenced was T cells isolated from PBMCs. The receptors were gathered from a human donor in good health.

Written as DNA, the CDR3 is TGTGCCAGCAGTTACAGGGTAGACGGGGAGCTGTTTTTT. Amino acids: CASSYRVDGELFF. The chain couples TRBV7-9 to TRBJ2-2; D might be TRBD1 (6 bases). CDR3 length: 13 amino acids. Trimming cost V 6 bases and J 7 bases, with 12 bases left between them. CDR1 SEHNR and CDR2 FQNEAQ come from the germline V gene (reference sequence).

This rearrangement joins TRBV27 to TRBJ2-7, with TRBD2 matching 8 bases. Per the germline V gene, CDR1 is MNHEY and CDR2 is SMNVEV (reference sequence). Trimming removed 2 bases from V and 2 bases from J; junction bases left unmatched: 2. CDR3 size: 14 residues. The CDR3 reads CASSLTGGPYEQYF. The DNA for the CDR3 is TGTGCCAGCAGTTTAACGGGAGGGCCCTACGAGCAGTACTTC.

The J gene is TRBJ1-3, the V gene TRBV2; 9 bases map to TRBD1. The CDR3 contains 15 residues. From germline, CDR1 is SNHLY and CDR2 FYNNEI. V lost 5 bases to trimming and J lost 3 bases; unmatched junction nucleotides: 5. The CDR3 DNA sequence: TGTGCCAGCAGTCCACAGGGGGCAGATGGAAACACCATATATTTT. Translation: CASSPQGADGNTIYF.

The V call is TRBV29-1, the J call TRBJ2-7, with 9 bases fitting TRBD2. The germline gives CDR1 SQVTM, CDR2 ANQGSEA. This CDR3 contains 14 residues. Losses at the gene ends were 3 bases for V and 7 bases for J; bases not matched to a gene: 10. The CDR3 nucleotides are TGCAGCGTTGAGCGGGAGGGCCCGAGGAAGGAGCAGTACTTC. Protein product: CSVEREGPRKEQYF.

The gene calls are TRBV7-3 and TRBJ2-1; D may be TRBD1 (6 bases). The CDR3 totals 14 residues. Trimming stripped 5 bases from V and 5 bases from J, with 13 bases between. The germline CDR1 and CDR2 sequences are SGHTA and FQGTGA. The CDR3 is CASSRGQGNNEQFF. The CDR3 DNA sequence: TGTGCCAGCAGCAGGGGACAAGGAAACAATGAGCAGTTCTTC.

The rearrangement uses TRBV4-1 and TRBJ1-1, with 9 positions matching TRBD1. V lost 4 bases, J lost 8 bases, and 11 bases stayed unmatched. Germline CDR1 reads MGHRA; CDR2 reads YSYEKL. The CDR3 consists of 15 residues. The CDR3 nucleotides read TGCGCCAGCAGCCTCGGACAGGGGCTTGAAGTGGAAGCTTTCTTT. Protein product: CASSLGQGLEVEAFF.

The chain recombines TRBV28 with TRBJ1-5; 10 nucleotides agree with TRBD1. Germline loops: CDR1 MDHEN, CDR2 SYDVKM. J was trimmed by 0 bases and V by 2 bases; bases with no gene match: 7. This CDR3 is built from 18 residues. CDR3: CASSLTGTGVYSNQPQHF. Written as DNA, the CDR3 is TGTGCCAGCAGTTTAACCGGGACAGGGGTTTATAGCAATCAGCCCCAGCATTTT.

In the case of this clone: A read error may account for a junction end that differs from germline. This chain uses TRBV7-7 with TRBJ2-1; 9 positions match TRBD1. The length of the CDR3 is 18 residues. CDR1 is SSHAT and CDR2 is FNYEAQ in the germline V gene (reference sequence). The CDR3 sequence is CASSLSEVGQGKYNEQFF. Written as DNA, the CDR3 is TGTGCTAGCAGCTTATCGGAAGTGGGACAGGGAAAGTACAATGAGCAGTTCTTC.

This chain connects TRBV28 to TRBJ1-2; 10 bases line up with TRBD1. Trimming took 2 bases from V and 7 from J; bases not matched to a gene: 4. CDR1 is MDHEN and CDR2 is SYDVKM in the germline V gene. The CDR3 sequence is 14 residues long. The CDR3 loop reads CASSLTGTGVGYTF. The CDR3 DNA reads TGTGCCAGCAGTTTAACCGGGACAGGGGTTGGCTACACCTTC.

J is TRBJ2-5 and V is TRBV28; 12 bases are shared with TRBD1. The germline gives CDR1 MDHEN, CDR2 SYDVKM. CDR3 length: 15 amino acids. V lost 8 bases to trimming and J lost 5 bases; unmatched junction nucleotides: 9. CDR3 loop: CASGRDRGQGETQYF. CDR3 nucleotides: TGTGCCAGCGGCCGGGACAGGGGGCAAGGGGAGACCCAGTACTTC.

V usage is TRBV7-8 and J usage is TRBJ1-4; D is perhaps TRBD1 (6 bases). Per the germline V gene, CDR1 is SGHVS and CDR2 is FQNEAQ. The CDR3 is 15 residues long. V was trimmed by 0 bases and J by 5 bases, leaving 10 bases between them. CDR3 loop: CASSLAQGRNEKLFF. CDR3 coding DNA: TGTGCCAGCAGCTTAGCACAGGGTCGGAATGAAAAACTGTTTTTT.

The rearrangement uses TRBV4-3 and TRBJ1-1; the match to TRBD1 covers 8 bases. Germline V gives CDR1 LGHNA, CDR2 YSLEER. This CDR3 spans 15 amino acids. Trimming at V came to 1 base and at J to 1 base, leaving 2 bases not matched to a gene. The CDR3 nucleotides read TGCGCCAGCAGCCAAGGACAGGGGTGGAACACTGAAGCTTTCTTT. This sequence encodes CASSQGQGWNTEAFF.

The chain employs TRBV10-2 and TRBJ2-3, with TRBD2 matching 16 bases. This CDR3 contains 17 residues. Germline V gene sequence: CDR1 WSHSY, CDR2 SAAADI. The V gene end was trimmed by 8 bases and the J gene end by 6 bases; junction bases not matched to a gene: 11. CDR3 bases: TGCGCCAGCTCGCAGGGACTAGCGGGAGGGCCATCGGATACGCAGTATTTT. It specifies CASSQGLAGGPSDTQYF.

The V and J genes are TRBV5-1 and TRBJ1-1; 7 bases line up with TRBD1. Germline loops: CDR1 SGHRS, CDR2 YFSETQ. This CDR3 contains 14 residues. V was clipped by 1 base and J by 4 bases; unmatched bases: 4. In DNA form, the CDR3 reads TGCGCCAGCAGCTTGACAGAGGGGGCCACTGAAGCTTTCTTT. It is translated as CASSLTEGATEAFF. The full variable domain, in which reference TRBV5-1 and TRBJ1-1 provide the parts outside the CDR3, is KAGVTQTPRYLIKTRGQQVTLSCSPISGHRSVSWYQQTPGQGLQFLFEYFSETQRNKGNFPGRFSGRQFSNSRSEMNVSTLELGDSALYLCASSLTEGATEAFFGQGTRLTVV.

The chain couples TRBV9 to TRBJ1-3; TRBD1 is a possible D gene (6 bases). V lost 0 bases, J lost 8 bases, and 15 bases lay in between. This CDR3 comprises 15 residues. Germline assignment: CDR1 SGDLS and CDR2 YYNGEE. CDR3 in amino acids: CASSVAGVATDTIYF. The CDR3 DNA reads as TGTGCCAGCAGCGTAGCAGGGGTGGCGACTGACACCATATATTTT.

This sequence joins TRBV8-2 and TRBJ2-1; the table assigns TRBD2, which was not confirmed against the DNA. TRBV8-2 is tagged as a pseudogene. The CDR3 loop spans 20 amino acids. For the CDR3, the DNA is TGTGGCAGTGCATCCGCAGCGACGATTAGCGGGAGTCGTTATAACAATGAGCAGTTCTTC. Amino acids: CGSASAATISGSRYNNEQFF.

The chain combines TRBV27 with TRBJ2-5; possible D gene TRBD2, 6 bases. Germline CDR1 and CDR2: MNHEY and SMNVEV (reference sequence). V was cut by 3 bases and J by 5 bases, with 16 bases left in between. The CDR3 is 15 residues long. The CDR3 spells CASSFISGSRETQYF. The CDR3 DNA reads as TGTGCCAGCAGTTTCATATCCGGGAGTAGGGAGACCCAGTACTTC.

The V and J genes are TRBV2 and TRBJ2-7, with D possibly matching TRBD1 (7 bases). The CDR3 is 14 amino acids. Germline CDR1 reads SNHLY; CDR2 reads FYNNEI. V was clipped by 4 bases and J by 4 bases, with 14 bases between them. CDR3 DNA: TGTGCCAGCAGTGCGGGGGCAGGGGGTTACGAGCAGTACTTC. Translating gives CASSAGAGGYEQYF.

V usage is TRBV7-8 and J usage is TRBJ1-3; D may be TRBD1 (5 bases). This CDR3 contains 14 residues. Per germline, CDR1 SGHVS and CDR2 FQNEAQ. V lost 1 base, J lost 4 bases, and 8 bases lay in between. The CDR3 loop reads CASSLGQGGNTIYF. The CDR3 bases are TGTGCCAGCAGCTTAGGGCAGGGCGGAAACACCATATATTTT.

The V gene is TRBV5-6, the J gene TRBJ1-2; D is unclear. The length of the CDR3 is 15 residues. CDR1 is SGHDT and CDR2 is YYEEEE in the germline V gene. Trimming shortened V by 4 bases and J by 5 bases, and 18 bases separated the two germline ends. The CDR3 sequence is CASSQEWVYPYGYTF. The CDR3, as DNA: TGTGCCAGCAGCCAGGAATGGGTCTACCCTTATGGCTACACCTTC.

The V call is TRBV13, the J call TRBJ2-1, with TRBD2 as a possible D gene (6 bases). V lost 3 bases, J lost 5 bases, and 14 bases lay in between. The CDR3 length is 15 residues. Germline V gene sequence: CDR1 PRHDT, CDR2 FYEKMQ (reference sequence). The CDR3 nucleotides read TGTGCCAGCAGCTTGTCCCGGGACTGGAACAATGAGCAGTTCTTC. Translated, it gives CASSLSRDWNNEQFF.

The table lists this clone with a count of one. The chain is built from TRBV6-6 and TRBJ2-7; 11 nucleotides line up with TRBD2. Trimming at V came to 4 bases and at J to 3 bases, leaving 8 bases not matched to a gene. The germline CDR1 and CDR2 sequences are MNHNY and SVGAGI (reference sequence). This CDR3 spans 16 amino acids. CDR3 sequence (DNA): TGTGCCAGCAGTTTTACATTGACTAGCGGGAACTACGAGCAGTACTTC. This encodes CASSFTLTSGNYEQYF.

Here the CDR3 DNA reads TGTGCCAGTAGCCACAGGTTTCGGGCTAGCGGGAGGTACGAGCAGTACTTC. This codes for CASSHRFRASGRYEQYF. This rearrangement joins TRBV19 to TRBJ2-7, with 11 nucleotides matching TRBD2. V lost 6 bases and J lost 4; bases outside the gene matches: 14. Germline CDR1 LNHDA, CDR2 SQIVND (reference sequence). There are 17 residues in the CDR3.